The clone carrying this TCR beta chain has more than one count but fewer than ten. This sample is drawn from a study of T cells after yellow fever vaccination. Study information: A sort based on CD3, CD45RA, CCR7 and CD95 yielded the EM, EMRA, CM and Tscm memory subsets. Preparation used SMART-Seq v4 Ultra Low Input for the low-cell-number fractions.

Synthesis of TCR cDNA relied on 5'RACE template switching, which attached a universal primer site and UMIs. From the 5' RACE reads, TCRdb called clonotypes with MiXCR, one entry per CDR3 protein. Here the sample spans roughly 45,000 distinct CDR3 sequences, roughly 6.4% being singletons. General study findings and limits: Some clonotypes were seen in both the CD4 and the CD8 compartments. These made up a small share and likely arose from convergent recombination.

The CDR3 extends over 14 amino acids. V was shortened by 4 bases and J by 2 bases, with 12 bases between the two germline ends. Germline V gene data show CDR1 as MNHEY and CDR2 as SMNVEV (reference sequence). The origin of this receptor is a man aged 25 to 40 who received the YFV17D yellow fever vaccine. The specimen comprised PBMCs, either bulk or a sorted T-cell subset (CD4+, CD8+, memory, or dextramer-sorted; not recorded which), sampled 45 days after the yellow fever booster vaccination. The chain carries TRBV27 and TRBJ2-7; no reliable D call. The CDR3 sequence is CASSSRGTAYEQYF. In DNA, the CDR3 is TGTGCCAGCAGTTCGAGAGGCACGGCCTACGAGCAGTACTTC.